The next 30 T cell receptor beta chains were all read from a single sample in a study of blood T cell repertoires in COVID-19. Some clones are missing from TCRdb's copy, which holds only in-frame ones; the method was immunoSEQ multiplex PCR. Seen here are approximately 130,000 clones, about 90% observed once, and the top ten hold around 20%. The specimen sequenced was peripheral blood. The receptors derive from a woman aged 50 to 60 who had recovered from COVID-19.

Only one count was recorded for this clone. This chain joins TRBV12-3 or TRBV12-4 and TRBJ1-2; 7 bases line up with TRBD1. J was trimmed by 6 bases and V by 6 bases; bases with no gene match: 7. The length of the CDR3 is 13 residues. In nucleotides, the CDR3 is TGTGCCAGCAGCCCAGACAGGGCTGATGGCTACACCTTC. This translates into CASSPDRADGYTF.

The J gene is TRBJ2-5, the V gene TRBV5-6, with unresolved D. Trimming left V 4 bases short and J 5 bases short, with 3 bases between. This CDR3 is 10 amino acids long. Per the germline V gene, CDR1 is SGHDT and CDR2 is YYEEEE. The CDR3 DNA follows: TGTGCCAGCAGCCCGGAGACCCAGTACTTC. This encodes CASSPETQYF.

The chain carries TRBV7-3 and TRBJ2-3, with 8 nucleotides matching TRBD2. Germline loops: CDR1 SGHTA, CDR2 FQGTGA. CDR3 length: 16 residues. V lost 5 bases and J lost 8; bases outside the gene matches: 15. CDR3 in DNA: TGTGCCAGCAGCCCGCAAGCGGGAGTGACCGTGGCTACGCAGTATTTT. Its protein product is CASSPQAGVTVATQYF.

The chain couples TRBV11-2 to TRBJ2-5; D possibly corresponds to TRBD2 (5 bases). With 3 bases removed from V and 3 bases from J, the gap between germline ends came to 8 bases. The germline CDR1 and CDR2 sequences are SGHAT and FQNNGV. This CDR3 has 13 amino acids. The CDR3 DNA follows: TGTGCCAGCAGCTTCATGAGGGAAGAGACCCAGTACTTC. This translates into CASSFMREETQYF.

The chain is built from TRBV30 and TRBJ2-3; a weak D match, TRBD1 (5 bases). The CDR3 length is 15 residues. The germline CDR1 and CDR2 sequences are GTSNPN and SVGIG (reference sequence). V was trimmed by 7 bases and J by 6 bases, leaving 23 bases between them. The CDR3 sequence: CAFYKSGFSVDTQYF. The CDR3 nucleotides read TGTGCCTTTTACAAATCAGGGTTTTCGGTTGATACGCAGTATTTT.

This chain links TRBV19 with TRBJ1-2, with TRBD1 matching 10 bases. The CDR3 length is 15 residues. CDR1 is LNHDA, CDR2 SQIVND, per germline (reference sequence). After removal of 4 bases from V and 1 base from J, the junction contained 3 bases not matched to a gene. The CDR3 nucleotides read TGTGCCAGTAGTAGGGACAGGGGACTTAACTATGGCTACACCTTC. Translated: CASSRDRGLNYGYTF. Drawing the rest from reference TRBV19 and TRBJ1-2, the complete variable domain is DGGITQSPKYLFRKEGQNVTLSCEQNLNHDAMYWYRQDPGQGLRLIYYSQIVNDFQKGDIAEGYSVSREKKESFPLTVTSAQKNPTAFYLCASSRDRGLNYGYTFGSGTRLTVV.

This clone was counted a single time. This sequence joins TRBV5-1 and TRBJ1-2; D call uncertain. The CDR3 is 15 amino acids. The V gene lost 0 bases and the J gene lost 8 bases, with 17 bases spanning the gap. The germline CDR1 and CDR2 sequences are SGHRS and YFSETQ. The CDR3 protein is CASSLDGRGGKGYTF. The CDR3 nucleotides are TGCGCCAGCAGCTTGGATGGACGGGGAGGGAAGGGCTACACCTTC.

The chain carries TRBV7-3 and TRBJ1-1; 8 bases are a match to TRBD1. The CDR3 contains 18 residues. Germline loops: CDR1 SGHTA, CDR2 FQGTGA. V gave up 4 bases and J gave up 1 base; unmatched junction bases: 14. The CDR3 spells CASSSYPETGEPNTEAFF. CDR3 DNA: TGTGCCAGCAGCTCCTACCCCGAGACAGGGGAGCCGAACACTGAAGCTTTCTTT.

The chain has TRBV2 and TRBJ1-6; 8 bases fit TRBD1. The CDR3 totals 14 residues. In germline, CDR1 is SNHLY, CDR2 FYNNEI. J gave up 6 bases and V 4 bases, and 2 bases lay outside the gene matches. The CDR3 loop is CASSGQGTNSPLHF. DNA of the CDR3: TGTGCCAGCAGTGGACAGGGGACTAATTCACCCCTCCACTTT.

In its sample, this clone was seen a few times. This chain links TRBV4-1 with TRBJ2-7; D possibly corresponds to TRBD2 (5 bases). V was shortened by 1 base and J by 6 bases, with 16 bases between the two germline ends. CDR3 length: 15 residues. CDR1 and CDR2 (germline): MGHRA, YSYEKL. CDR3 bases: TGCGCCAGCAGCCAAGTACGGGAAGGCCTGGGCGAGCAGTACTTC. It is translated as CASSQVREGLGEQYF.

This rearrangement joins TRBV30 to TRBJ2-5; D gene unclear. Germline loops: CDR1 GTSNPN, CDR2 SVGIG (reference sequence). This CDR3 has 12 amino acids. The V and J ends lost 0 bases and 4 bases respectively, with 6 bases between them. The CDR3 DNA reads as TGTGCCTGGAGTGTGAGTCGAGAGACCCAGTACTTC. Its translation is CAWSVSRETQYF.

The chain uses TRBV10-3 and TRBJ1-5, with D tentatively TRBD1 (6 bases). Germline CDR1 is ENHRY and CDR2 is SYGVKD. Deletions cut 7 bases from V and 8 bases from J, with 15 bases between. The CDR3 loop spans 13 amino acids. The CDR3: CAINRQATEPQHF. DNA for the CDR3: TGTGCCATCAACCGACAGGCGACGGAGCCCCAGCATTTT.

This chain uses TRBV12-5 with TRBJ1-1, with 9 bases fitting TRBD1. Per germline, CDR1 LGHNT and CDR2 FRNRAP. The CDR3 totals 20 residues. Trimming cost V 0 bases and J 1 base; bases outside gene matches: 15. DNA of the CDR3: TGTGCTAGTGGTTTGGTACGGAGGGGAACAGGGGGCACGGCGAACACTGAAGCTTTCTTT. Protein sequence: CASGLVRRGTGGTANTEAFF.

As DNA, the CDR3 is TGTGCCAGCAGTGAACAAGGGAGCACCGGGGAGCTGTTTTTT. Its translation: CASSEQGSTGELFF. This chain links TRBV2 with TRBJ2-2; TRBD2 is a possible D gene (5 bases). Germline lookup yields CDR1 SNHLY and CDR2 FYNNEI. The CDR3 is 14 residues long. The V and J ends lost 2 bases and 4 bases respectively, with 8 bases between them.

This clone was detected only once. V usage is TRBV18 and J usage is TRBJ1-2; 7 bases are a match to TRBD1. Germline CDR1 KGHSH, CDR2 LQKENI. V was pared by 5 bases and J by 6 bases, with 12 bases of the junction left unmatched. The CDR3 spans 15 residues. The CDR3 spells CASSALGTGDNGYTF. Here the CDR3 DNA reads TGTGCCAGCTCAGCCCTCGGAACAGGGGATAATGGCTACACCTTC.

This clone was seen only a few times. The rearrangement uses TRBV15 and TRBJ2-3, with 8 positions matching TRBD2. The CDR3 has 14 residues. Losses at the gene ends were 5 bases for V and 5 bases for J; bases not matched to a gene: 6. Germline assignment: CDR1 LNHNV and CDR2 YYDKDF (reference sequence). The CDR3 DNA sequence: TGTGCCACCAGCCGTGGGACTAGGATAGATACGCAGTATTTT. It is translated as CATSRGTRIDTQYF.

The CDR3 is CASSIGQTGISYNEQFF. For the CDR3, the DNA is TGTGCCAGTAGTATAGGTCAGACAGGGATCTCCTACAATGAGCAGTTCTTC. The chain has TRBV19 and TRBJ2-1, with 7 bases that match TRBD1. CDR3 length: 17 amino acids. Trimming at V came to 1 base and at J to 0 bases, leaving 6 bases not matched to a gene. Germline V CDR1 and CDR2: LNHDA, SQIVND (reference sequence).

The chain is built from TRBV6-5 and TRBJ2-1; the D gene is possibly TRBD1 (5 bases). Looked up from germline, CDR1 is MNHEY and CDR2 is SVGAGI. The length of the CDR3 is 11 residues. V was cut by 6 bases and J by 5 bases, with 5 bases left in between. The CDR3 loop reads CASSRDNEQFF. The CDR3 DNA reads TGTGCCAGCAGCAGGGACAATGAGCAGTTCTTC.

This clone was seen only a few times. The genes are TRBV14 and TRBJ1-2; D uncertain. The germline V gene has CDR1 SGHDN and CDR2 FVKESK. The V end was cut by 4 bases, the J end by 7 bases, with 16 bases between. The CDR3 loop spans 14 amino acids. CDR3: CASSLNQARGGYTF. As DNA, the CDR3 is TGTGCCAGCAGCCTCAACCAGGCGCGGGGTGGCTACACCTTC.

The CDR3, as DNA: TGCGCCAGCAGCTTGGGACAGAGCAGTGGAAACACCATATATTTT. Its protein product is CASSLGQSSGNTIYF. The rearrangement joins TRBV5-1 to TRBJ1-3; a possible D gene is TRBD1 (5 bases). This CDR3 is built from 15 residues. CDR1 and CDR2 from the germline V gene are SGHRS and YFSETQ. V was cut by 0 bases and J by 3 bases, with 10 bases left in between.

The chain carries TRBV7-2 and TRBJ1-2, with TRBD1 as a possible D gene (6 bases). This CDR3 is built from 15 residues. The V and J ends lost 5 bases and 8 bases respectively, with 21 bases between them. Germline CDR1 SGHTA, CDR2 FQGNSA. CDR3 in DNA: TGTGCCAGCAGCCCCGCATCGGGGATGGGACACGGCTACACCTTC. It translates to CASSPASGMGHGYTF.

CDR3 region: CASSLPGAYGYTF. DNA of the CDR3: TGTGCCAGCAGCCTACCAGGGGCCTATGGCTACACCTTC. The chain links TRBV13 to TRBJ1-2; TRBD1 might be the D (6 bases). The V gene lost 5 bases and the J gene lost 4 bases, with 11 bases spanning the gap. The CDR3 contains 13 residues. CDR1 PRHDT and CDR2 FYEKMQ come from the germline V gene (reference sequence).

The V gene is TRBV5-1, the J gene TRBJ2-3; no definite D call. This CDR3 has 14 residues. The germline V and J ends were trimmed by 1 base and 2 bases, with 8 bases remaining between them. CDR1 SGHRS and CDR2 YFSETQ come from the germline V gene. In DNA, the CDR3 is TGCGCCAGCAGCTTGTCGGGTAACACAGATACGCAGTATTTT. Translating it yields CASSLSGNTDTQYF.

The chain recombines TRBV5-1 with TRBJ2-3; 14 nucleotides match TRBD2. Per germline, CDR1 SGHRS and CDR2 YFSETQ. The CDR3 is made up of 16 amino acids. J lost 6 bases, V lost 4 bases, and 7 bases had no gene match. CDR3 nucleotide sequence: TGCGCCAGCAGCAGCGGACTAGCGGGGGGCATGGATACGCAGTATTTT. Translating gives CASSSGLAGGMDTQYF.

A remark on this clone: At the DNA level, this CDR3 is encoded by other sequences in the same sample as well. This chain uses TRBV18 with TRBJ1-1, with no clear D. The germline V gene encodes CDR1 KGHSH and CDR2 LQKENI. The V and J ends lost 0 bases and 3 bases respectively, with 8 bases between them. The CDR3 length is 14 residues. The CDR3 sequence is CASSPPSVDTEAFF. CDR3 nucleotides: TGTGCCAGCTCACCACCCTCGGTAGACACTGAAGCTTTCTTT.

The J gene is TRBJ2-1, the V gene TRBV28; D may be TRBD2 (5 bases). V lost 6 bases and J 0 bases, leaving 15 bases between the germline ends. Germline assignment: CDR1 MDHEN and CDR2 SYDVKM. This CDR3 has 16 amino acids. The CDR3 loop is CASSPGLLSSYNEQFF. The CDR3 DNA reads TGTGCCAGCAGCCCTGGACTGTTGAGCTCCTACAATGAGCAGTTCTTC.

The chain uses TRBV4-1 and TRBJ1-6, with 8 bases fitting TRBD1. In germline, CDR1 is MGHRA, CDR2 YSYEKL. The CDR3 covers 17 residues. J lost 6 bases, V lost 3 bases, and 10 bases had no gene match. The CDR3: CASSQAAGGAFNSPLHF. As DNA, the CDR3 is TGCGCCAGCAGCCAGGCCGCAGGGGGCGCGTTTAATTCACCCCTCCACTTT.

The chain couples TRBV7-2 to TRBJ2-1; 11 bases agree with TRBD2. Trimming cost V 1 base and J 0 bases; bases outside gene matches: 5. The CDR3 length is 18 residues. The germline gives CDR1 SGHTA, CDR2 FQGNSA. DNA for the CDR3: TGTGCCAGCAGCTTAGTAGGGACTAGCGGCGCCTCCTACAATGAGCAGTTCTTC. Translated, it gives CASSLVGTSGASYNEQFF.

The J gene is TRBJ1-6, the V gene TRBV11-2; the match to TRBD1 covers 7 bases. Germline assignment: CDR1 SGHAT and CDR2 FQNNGV. The CDR3 sequence is 15 residues long. With V trimmed by 1 base and J by 8 bases, 5 bases remained unmatched. CDR3 sequence: CASSLVRGAYSPLHF. CDR3 sequence (DNA): TGTGCCAGCAGCTTAGTCAGGGGGGCGTATTCACCCCTCCACTTT.

The rearrangement uses TRBV6-2 or TRBV6-3 and TRBJ2-3; D gene ambiguous. The CDR3 totals 15 residues. Germline V CDR1 and CDR2: MNHEY, SVGEGT. Trimming left V 4 bases short and J 2 bases short, with 13 bases between. CDR3 sequence reads: CASSSRRSLTDTQYF. CDR3 in DNA: TGTGCCAGCAGTTCCCGACGGAGCCTCACAGATACGCAGTATTTT.